This T cell receptor beta chain stems from a study of cytomegalovirus exposure and HLA in healthy donors. The PCR employed 60 Vbeta primers together with 13 Jbeta primers. Repertoires were generated with immunoSEQ multiplex PCR, while TCRdb's copy carries only in-frame clones and drops some. This repertoire includes around 51,000 clones. In germline, CDR1 is SEHNR, CDR2 FQNEAQ (reference sequence). This CDR3 is built from 15 residues. The V and J ends lost 5 bases and 2 bases respectively, with 15 bases between them. This chain joins TRBV7-9 and TRBJ1-1; maybe TRBD1 (6 bases). Source material: PBMCs. This TCR derives from a man between 35 and 55 years old in good health and CMV-seropositive. The CDR3 sequence is CASSGRDTLNTEAFF. CDR3 nucleotide sequence: TGTGCCAGCAGCGGCCGGGACACATTAAACACTGAAGCTTTCTTT.